The 6 T cell receptor beta chains in this list originate from one sample, sequenced in a study of cytomegalovirus exposure and HLA in healthy donors. Primers for the PCR totalled 60 Vbeta and 13 Jbeta. Clones were read by immunoSEQ multiplex PCR, and TCRdb kept only the in-frame ones, dropping some. Altogether roughly 200,000 clones are present, around 80% being singletons, with the ten largest covering 1.5% to 2%. The sample taken for sequencing was PBMCs. These receptors originate from a young man in good health and CMV-seronegative.

This clone was seen once. The chain is built from TRBV6-1 and TRBJ2-7; TRBD2 agrees at 10 bases. Germline CDR1 MNHNS, CDR2 SASEGT. Trimming removed 0 bases from V and 13 bases from J; junction bases left unmatched: 12. This CDR3 spans 15 amino acids. CDR3 residues: CASSEAKAGGPTSYF. CDR3 nucleotides: TGTGCCAGCAGTGAAGCTAAAGCGGGAGGGCCCACCAGTTACTTC.

The chain employs TRBV30 and TRBJ2-5; 9 bases fit TRBD2. The CDR3 has 15 amino acids. V was pared by 3 bases and J by 4 bases, with 9 bases of the junction left unmatched. CDR1 GTSNPN and CDR2 SVGIG come from the germline V gene (reference sequence). CDR3 amino acids: CAWRPPGTSRETQYF. CDR3 DNA sequence: TGTGCCTGGAGGCCCCCCGGGACTAGCAGAGAGACCCAGTACTTC.

The chain uses TRBV27 and TRBJ2-7; TRBD1 agrees at 7 bases. There are 14 residues in the CDR3. The germline V gene has CDR1 MNHEY and CDR2 SMNVEV (reference sequence). V was pared by 9 bases and J by 6 bases, with 14 bases of the junction left unmatched. The CDR3 DNA follows: TGTGCCAGTTCCCCCGGGACAGCAGGGTTCGAGCAGTACTTC. It is translated as CASSPGTAGFEQYF.

The rearrangement links TRBV18 to TRBJ2-2; TRBD1 matches 12 bases. The CDR3 has 16 residues. V shed 3 bases, J shed 7 bases, and the junction held 6 bases outside the gene matches. The V gene's germline CDR1 is KGHSH and CDR2 LQKENI. This CDR3 is CASSPPGTGGSGELFF. CDR3 coding DNA: TGTGCCAGCTCACCGCCCGGGACAGGGGGCAGCGGGGAGCTGTTTTTT.

The chain links TRBV11-1 to TRBJ2-3, with 8 bases aligning to TRBD1. The CDR3 is made up of 15 amino acids. Germline V gives CDR1 SGHAT, CDR2 FQDESV (reference sequence). J lost 4 bases, V lost 6 bases, and 9 bases had no gene match. The CDR3 protein is CASRLQGALADTQYF. The CDR3 nucleotides read TGTGCCAGCAGGCTGCAGGGGGCACTCGCAGATACGCAGTATTTT.

The CDR3 sequence is CASSLGGDGGELFF. The DNA of the CDR3 is TGTGCCAGCAGCTTAGGAGGGGACGGCGGGGAGCTGTTTTTT. V usage is TRBV7-3 and J usage is TRBJ2-2; D perhaps matches TRBD2 (6 bases). CDR3 size: 14 residues. V dropped 2 bases and J dropped 7 bases, with 11 bases sitting between them. Looked up from germline, CDR1 is SGHTA and CDR2 is FQGTGA.